This T cell receptor (beta chain) originates from a study of OX40 agonist ivuxolimab in advanced cancers. This CDR3 is 16 amino acids long. Germline lookup yields CDR1 LNHDA and CDR2 SQIVND (reference sequence). V lost 6 bases and J lost 8, with 22 bases in between. Points from the study as a whole: Circulating CD4+ and CD8+ T cells showed clonal expansion by week 6 at 0.1 to 3.0 mg/kg.

Sequencing was performed with immunoSEQ multiplex PCR; in TCRdb, only in-frame clones are kept and a portion is missing. The repertoire includes about 16,000 clones, around 90% of them detected once, and over 25% sits in the top ten. Worth noting for this clone: Its antigen remains unknown.

The TCR was taken from an adult with an advanced solid tumor such as melanoma, head and neck, liver or kidney cancer. The chain couples TRBV19 to TRBJ1-4, with D unresolved. The sequencing used CD4+ or CD8+ T cells sorted from blood, collected in a trial of the OX40 agonist ivuxolimab. CDR3 loop: CASRLPGSPTKEKLFF. Written as DNA, the CDR3 is TGTGCCAGTAGACTCCCGGGTAGCCCCACGAAGGAAAAACTGTTTTTT.